The clone carrying this TCR beta chain was found once. Its target is unknown. These data belong to a study of cytomegalovirus exposure and HLA in healthy donors. Here immunoSEQ multiplex PCR was the method, and the copy in TCRdb shows in-frame clones only, minus some. Counted here are some 120,000 clones, roughly 90% occurring once; the ten biggest clones make up 2% to 2.5%. Points from the study as a whole: Cytomegalovirus-associated status was assigned to around 160 TCR beta chains.

CDR3 length equals 14 residues. With V trimmed by 0 bases and J by 7 bases, 2 bases remained unmatched. CDR1 SGHRS and CDR2 YFSETQ come from the germline V gene. Input material: PBMCs. The chain combines TRBV5-1 with TRBJ1-3, with TRBD1 matching over 9 bases. This receptor was obtained from a woman between 18 and 29 years old in good health and CMV-seronegative. CDR3 loop: CASSLEGQGNTIYF. For the CDR3, the DNA is TGCGCCAGCAGCTTGGAAGGACAGGGGAACACCATATATTTT.